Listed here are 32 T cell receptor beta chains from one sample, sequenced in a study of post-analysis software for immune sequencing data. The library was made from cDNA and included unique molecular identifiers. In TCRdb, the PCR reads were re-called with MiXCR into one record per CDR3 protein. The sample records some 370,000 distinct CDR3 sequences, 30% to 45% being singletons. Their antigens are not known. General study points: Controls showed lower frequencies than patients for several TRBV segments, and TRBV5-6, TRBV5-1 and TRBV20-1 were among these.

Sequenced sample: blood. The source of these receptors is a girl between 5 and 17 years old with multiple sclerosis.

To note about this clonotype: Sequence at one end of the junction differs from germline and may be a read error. In DNA form, the CDR3 reads TGTGTCAGCAGCTTTTTGTCTAGCGGGGGGCGGGGAGATACGCAGTATTTT. Amino acid sequence: CVSSFLSSGGRGDTQYF. This chain links TRBV7-2 with TRBJ2-3; TRBD2 agrees at 11 bases. In germline, CDR1 is SGHTA, CDR2 FQGNSA. CDR3 length: 17 amino acids. Complete variable domain (other parts from reference TRBV7-2 and TRBJ2-3): GAGVSQSPSNKVTEKGKDVELRCDPISGHTALYWYRQSLGQGLEFLIYFQGNSAPDKSGLPSDRFSAERTGGSVSTLTIQRTQQEDSAVYLCVSSFLSSGGRGDTQYFGPGTRLTVL.

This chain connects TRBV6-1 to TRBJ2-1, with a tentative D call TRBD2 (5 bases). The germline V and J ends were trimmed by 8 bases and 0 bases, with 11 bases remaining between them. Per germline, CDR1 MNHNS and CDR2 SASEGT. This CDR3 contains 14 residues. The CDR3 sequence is CASGELSSYNEQFF. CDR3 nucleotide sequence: TGTGCCAGCGGGGAGCTGAGCTCCTACAATGAGCAGTTCTTC.

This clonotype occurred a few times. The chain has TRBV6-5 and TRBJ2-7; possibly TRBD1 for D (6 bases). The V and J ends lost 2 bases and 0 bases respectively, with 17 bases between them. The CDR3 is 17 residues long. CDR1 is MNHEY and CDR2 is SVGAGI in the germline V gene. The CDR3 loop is CASSYGPRGTSSYEQYF. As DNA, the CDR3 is TGTGCCAGCAGTTACGGCCCCAGGGGCACTAGCTCCTACGAGCAGTACTTC.

This CDR3 reads CASSQELRSNEQYF. The CDR3 nucleotides are TGCGCCAGCAGCCAAGAGCTGCGGTCTAATGAGCAGTACTTC. The genes are TRBV4-3 and TRBJ2-5, with D unresolved. The germline V gene has CDR1 LGHNA and CDR2 YSLEER. The CDR3 spans 14 residues. Between the trimmed V and J ends, which lost 0 bases and 11 bases, there was a span of 16 bases.

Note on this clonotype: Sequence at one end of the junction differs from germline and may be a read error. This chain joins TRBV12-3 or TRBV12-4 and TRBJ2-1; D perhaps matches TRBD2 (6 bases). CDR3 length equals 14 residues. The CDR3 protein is CASRKGRGNNGQFF. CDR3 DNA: TGTGCCAGCAGAAAGGGGCGGGGTAACAATGGGCAGTTCTTC.

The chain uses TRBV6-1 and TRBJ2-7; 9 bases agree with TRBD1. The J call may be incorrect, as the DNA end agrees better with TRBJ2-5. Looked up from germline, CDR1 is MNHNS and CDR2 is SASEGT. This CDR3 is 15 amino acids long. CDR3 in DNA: TGTGCCAGCAGTGAAGAGTGGACAGGGGAAGAGACCCAGTACTTC. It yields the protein CASSEEWTGEETQYF.

CDR3 loop: CASSYVSWDSRYEQYF. DNA of the CDR3: TGTGCCAGCAGTTACGTTTCGTGGGACAGCCGCTACGAGCAGTACTTC. The V gene is TRBV6-2 or TRBV6-3, the J gene TRBJ2-4, with 7 bases that match TRBD1. The DNA end favors TRBJ2-7, so the J call may be wrong. The CDR3 is 16 residues long. Germline V gene data show CDR1 as MNHEY and CDR2 as SVGEGT.

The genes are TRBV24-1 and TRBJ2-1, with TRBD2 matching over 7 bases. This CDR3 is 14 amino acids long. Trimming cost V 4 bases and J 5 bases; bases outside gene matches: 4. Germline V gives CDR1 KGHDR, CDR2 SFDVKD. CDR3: CATSDSGTNNEQFF. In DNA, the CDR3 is TGTGCCACCAGTGACTCCGGGACTAACAATGAGCAGTTCTTC.

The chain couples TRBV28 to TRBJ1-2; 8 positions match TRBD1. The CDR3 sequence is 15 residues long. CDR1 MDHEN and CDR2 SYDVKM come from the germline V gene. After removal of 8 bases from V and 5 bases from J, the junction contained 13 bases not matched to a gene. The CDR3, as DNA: TGTGCCAGCTGGGATCGGACAGGGTGGGATTATGGCTACACCTTC. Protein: CASWDRTGWDYGYTF.

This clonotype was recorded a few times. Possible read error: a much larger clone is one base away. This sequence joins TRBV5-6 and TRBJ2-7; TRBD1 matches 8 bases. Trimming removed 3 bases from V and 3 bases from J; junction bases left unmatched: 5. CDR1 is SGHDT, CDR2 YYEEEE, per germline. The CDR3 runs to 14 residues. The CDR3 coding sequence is TGTGCCAGCAGCTCGGATGGGACAGGCTACGAGCAGTACTTC. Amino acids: CASSSDGTGYEQYF.

CDR3 loop: CASSEHGPNTEAFF. CDR3 nucleotide sequence: TGTGCCAGCAGTGAACATGGGCCAAACACTGAAGCTTTCTTT. The chain carries TRBV6-1 and TRBJ1-1; unclear D gene. Germline values: CDR1 MNHNS, CDR2 SASEGT. V lost 2 bases and J 2 bases, leaving 9 bases between the germline ends. The CDR3 has 14 amino acids.

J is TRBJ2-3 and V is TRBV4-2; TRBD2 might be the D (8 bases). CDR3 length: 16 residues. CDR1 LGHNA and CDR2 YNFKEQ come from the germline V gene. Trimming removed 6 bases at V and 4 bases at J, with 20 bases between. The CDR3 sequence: CASSPREGADSDTQYF. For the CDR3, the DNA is TGTGCCAGCAGTCCTCGGGAGGGGGCTGACTCAGATACGCAGTATTTT.

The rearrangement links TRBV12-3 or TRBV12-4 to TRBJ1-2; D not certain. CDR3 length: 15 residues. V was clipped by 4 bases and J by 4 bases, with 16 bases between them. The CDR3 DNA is TGTGCCAGCAGTTCCTCTCTGGGTGTCCGCTATGGCTACACCTTC. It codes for CASSSSLGVRYGYTF.

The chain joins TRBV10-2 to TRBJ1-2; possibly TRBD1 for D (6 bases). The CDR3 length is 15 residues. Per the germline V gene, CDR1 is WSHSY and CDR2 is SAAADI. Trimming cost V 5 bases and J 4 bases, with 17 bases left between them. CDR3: CASSIAAGTRYGYTF. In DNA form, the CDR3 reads TGCGCCAGCAGTATCGCAGCCGGGACACGCTATGGCTACACCTTC.

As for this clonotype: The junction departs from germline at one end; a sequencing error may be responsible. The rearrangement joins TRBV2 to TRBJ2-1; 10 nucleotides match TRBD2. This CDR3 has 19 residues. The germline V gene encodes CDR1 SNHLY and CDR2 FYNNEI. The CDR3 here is CASSPGASGGVSSYNEQLF. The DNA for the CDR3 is TGTGCCAGCAGTCCTGGGGCTAGCGGGGGCGTAAGCTCCTACAATGAGCAGTTATTC.

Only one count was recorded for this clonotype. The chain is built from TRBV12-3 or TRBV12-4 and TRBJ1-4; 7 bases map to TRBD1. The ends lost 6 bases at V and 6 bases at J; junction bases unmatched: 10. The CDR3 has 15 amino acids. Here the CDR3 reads CASRRQGRADEKLFF. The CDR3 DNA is TGTGCCAGCAGGCGACAGGGACGGGCGGATGAAAAACTGTTTTTT.

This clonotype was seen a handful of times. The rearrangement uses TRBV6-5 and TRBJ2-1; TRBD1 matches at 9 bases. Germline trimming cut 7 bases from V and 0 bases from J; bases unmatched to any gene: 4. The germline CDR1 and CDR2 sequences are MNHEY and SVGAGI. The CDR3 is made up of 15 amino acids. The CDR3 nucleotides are TGTGCCAGCACCAAGACAGGGGGCTCCTACAATGAGCAGTTCTTC. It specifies CASTKTGGSYNEQFF.

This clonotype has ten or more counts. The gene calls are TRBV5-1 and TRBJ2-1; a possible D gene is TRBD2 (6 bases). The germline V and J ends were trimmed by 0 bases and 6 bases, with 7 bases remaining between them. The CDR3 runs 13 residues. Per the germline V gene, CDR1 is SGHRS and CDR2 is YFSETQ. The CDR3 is CASSLAGGNEQFF. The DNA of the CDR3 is TGCGCCAGCAGCTTGGCCGGGGGCAATGAGCAGTTCTTC.

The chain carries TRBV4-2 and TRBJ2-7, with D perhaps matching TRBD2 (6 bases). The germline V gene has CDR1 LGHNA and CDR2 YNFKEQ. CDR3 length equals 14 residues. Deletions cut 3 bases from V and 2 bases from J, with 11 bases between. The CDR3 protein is CASSHLPGAYEQYF. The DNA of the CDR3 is TGTGCCAGCAGCCACCTACCGGGGGCCTACGAGCAGTACTTC.

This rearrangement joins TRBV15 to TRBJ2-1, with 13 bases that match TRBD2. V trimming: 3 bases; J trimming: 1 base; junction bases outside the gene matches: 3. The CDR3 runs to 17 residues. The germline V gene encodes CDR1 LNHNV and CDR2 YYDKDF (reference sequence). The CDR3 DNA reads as TGTGCCACCAGCAGCAGGACTAGCGGGGGATCCTACAATGAGCAGTTCTTC. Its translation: CATSSRTSGGSYNEQFF.

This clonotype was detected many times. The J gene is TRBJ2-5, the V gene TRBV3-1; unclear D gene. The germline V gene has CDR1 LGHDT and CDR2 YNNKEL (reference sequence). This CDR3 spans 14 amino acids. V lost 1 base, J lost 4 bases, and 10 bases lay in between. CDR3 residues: CASSQVVGRETQYF. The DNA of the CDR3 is TGTGCCAGCAGCCAAGTAGTTGGGCGAGAGACCCAGTACTTC.

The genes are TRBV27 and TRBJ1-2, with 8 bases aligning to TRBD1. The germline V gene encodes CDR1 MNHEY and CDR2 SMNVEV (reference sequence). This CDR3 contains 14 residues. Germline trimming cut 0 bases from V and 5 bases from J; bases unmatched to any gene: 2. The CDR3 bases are TGTGCCAGCAGTTTATCCGGACAGGGTTATGGCTACACCTTC. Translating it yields CASSLSGQGYGYTF.

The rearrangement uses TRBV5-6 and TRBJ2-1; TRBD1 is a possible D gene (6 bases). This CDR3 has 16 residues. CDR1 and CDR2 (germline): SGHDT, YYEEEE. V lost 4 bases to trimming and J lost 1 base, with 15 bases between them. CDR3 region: CASSKYRESSYNEQFF. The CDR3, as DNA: TGTGCCAGCAGCAAGTACAGGGAGAGTTCCTACAATGAGCAGTTCTTC.

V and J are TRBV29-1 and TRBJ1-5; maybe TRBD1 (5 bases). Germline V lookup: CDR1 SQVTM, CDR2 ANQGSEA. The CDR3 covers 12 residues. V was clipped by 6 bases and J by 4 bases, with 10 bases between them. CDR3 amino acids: CSVKEGNQPQHF. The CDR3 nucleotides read TGCAGCGTCAAAGAGGGGAATCAGCCCCAGCATTTT.

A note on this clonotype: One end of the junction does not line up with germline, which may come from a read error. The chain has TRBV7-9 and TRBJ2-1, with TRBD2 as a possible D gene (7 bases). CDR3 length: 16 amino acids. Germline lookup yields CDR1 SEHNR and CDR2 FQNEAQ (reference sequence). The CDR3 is CAGSPTKGGPYNEQFF. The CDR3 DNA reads TGTGCCGGCAGTCCAACGAAGGGGGGGCCCTACAATGAGCAGTTCTTC. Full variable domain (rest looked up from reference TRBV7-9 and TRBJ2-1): DTGVSQNPRHKITKRGQNVTFRCDPISEHNRLYWYRQTLGQGPEFLTYFQNEAQLEKSRLLSDRFSAERPKGSFSTLEIQRTEQGDSAMYLCAGSPTKGGPYNEQFFGPGTRLTVL.

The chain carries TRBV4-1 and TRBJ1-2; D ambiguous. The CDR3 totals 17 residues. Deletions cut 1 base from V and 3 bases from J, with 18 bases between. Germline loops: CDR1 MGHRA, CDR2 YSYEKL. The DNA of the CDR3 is TGCGCCAGCAGCCAAGCCAAATCGCTATTTAACCACTATGGCTACACCTTC. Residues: CASSQAKSLFNHYGYTF.

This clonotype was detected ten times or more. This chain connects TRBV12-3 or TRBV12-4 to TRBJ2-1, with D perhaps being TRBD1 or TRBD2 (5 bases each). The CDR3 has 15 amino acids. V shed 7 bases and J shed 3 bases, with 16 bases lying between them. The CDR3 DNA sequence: TGTGCCAGCACTCGATCGGGACCGATCTACAATGAGCAGTTCTTC. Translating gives CASTRSGPIYNEQFF.

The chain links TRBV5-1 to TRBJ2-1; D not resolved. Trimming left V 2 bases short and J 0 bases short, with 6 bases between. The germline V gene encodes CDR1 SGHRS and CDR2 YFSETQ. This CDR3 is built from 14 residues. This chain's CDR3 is CASSFHSSYNEQFF. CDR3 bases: TGCGCCAGCAGCTTTCATAGCTCCTACAATGAGCAGTTCTTC.

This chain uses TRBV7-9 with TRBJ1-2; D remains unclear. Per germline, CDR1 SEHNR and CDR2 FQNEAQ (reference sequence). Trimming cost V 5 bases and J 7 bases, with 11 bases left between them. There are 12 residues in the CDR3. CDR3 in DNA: TGTGCCAGCAGCCCTCACGAGGTTGGCTACACCTTC. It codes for CASSPHEVGYTF. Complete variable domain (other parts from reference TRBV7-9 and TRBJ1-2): DTGVSQNPRHKITKRGQNVTFRCDPISEHNRLYWYRQTLGQGPEFLTYFQNEAQLEKSRLLSDRFSAERPKGSFSTLEIQRTEQGDSAMYLCASSPHEVGYTFGSGTRLTVV.

The CDR3 nucleotides read TGTGCCAGCAGCTTAGAGGGCGGGGGGGCCGAAAATGAGCAGTTCTTC. Protein sequence: CASSLEGGGAENEQFF. The V and J genes are TRBV7-2 and TRBJ2-1; 9 nucleotides line up with TRBD2. The trim removed 1 base at V and 7 bases at J, leaving 8 bases unmatched. Germline CDR1 and CDR2: SGHTA and FQGNSA. The CDR3 is 16 amino acids.

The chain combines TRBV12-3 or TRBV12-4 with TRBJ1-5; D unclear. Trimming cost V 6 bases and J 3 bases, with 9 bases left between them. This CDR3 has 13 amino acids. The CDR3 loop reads CASSSRNNQPQHF. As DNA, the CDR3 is TGTGCCAGCAGCTCCAGGAACAATCAGCCCCAGCATTTT.

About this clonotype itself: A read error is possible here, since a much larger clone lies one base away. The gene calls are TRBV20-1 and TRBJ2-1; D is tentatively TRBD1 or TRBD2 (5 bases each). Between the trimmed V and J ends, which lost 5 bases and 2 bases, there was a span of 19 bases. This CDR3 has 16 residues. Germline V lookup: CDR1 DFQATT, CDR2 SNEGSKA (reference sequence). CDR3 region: CSASRLTGLTYNEQFF. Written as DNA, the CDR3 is TGCAGTGCTTCTCGACTAACGGGGCTAACCTACAATGAGCAGTTCTTC.